Listed below are T cell receptor beta chains from one sample, sequenced in a study of shared clonotypes between healthy human individuals. TCRdb's copy holds only in-frame clones and misses some; the assay was immunoSEQ multiplex PCR. Here the sample spans roughly 2,000,000 clones, about 95% being singletons. Sample: naive CD8+ T cells sorted from blood. These receptors came from a man younger than 30 in good health. CDR3s include the opening cysteine and the closing phenylalanine or tryptophan. Fields, in order: D gene, clone size, V gene, J gene, CDR3 DNA, CDR3 protein. A D gene is named only where the DNA matches it firmly. Clone size is stated in some rows and not others, as once, few, many or a class when expanded.

.	.	TRBV9	TRBJ2-1	TGTGCCAGCAGCCCCGCCGGGACCAGGAATCTTGAGCAGTTCTTC	CASSPAGTRNLEQFF
.	.	TRBV5-6	TRBJ1-2	TGTGCCAGCAGCTGGACCGCTGTTGGCTACACCTTC	CASSWTAVGYTF
.	.	TRBV4-1	TRBJ2-3	TGCGCCAGCAGCCAGATCGTTCTAGCGACCCATACGCAGTATTTT	CASSQIVLATHTQYF
TRBD2	.	TRBV7-8	TRBJ2-5	TGTGCCAGCAGCGAAGGACTAGCGGGAGAATCAGAGACCCAGTACTTC	CASSEGLAGESETQYF
.	.	TRBV7-3	TRBJ1-1	TGTGCCAGCAGCTTTGAGGGGAACACTGAAGCTTTCTTT	CASSFEGNTEAFF
TRBD2	.	TRBV29-1	TRBJ2-7	TGCAGCGTTGAGGGCGGGGGGGGCTCCTACGAGCAGTACTTC	CSVEGGGGSYEQYF
.	.	TRBV11-2	TRBJ1-2	TGTGCCAGCAGCTTAGCAAAGCGGCCGGAATCCTTAAAGGGGGGCTACACCTTC	CASSLAKRPESLKGGYTF
TRBD1	.	TRBV5-4	TRBJ2-7	TGTGCCAGCAGCCAGGGACAGGGGGCCTACGAGCAGTACTTC	CASSQGQGAYEQYF
TRBD1	.	TRBV14	TRBJ2-5	TGTGCCAGCAGCCAAGGACAGGGGCAAGAGACCCAGTACTTC	CASSQGQGQETQYF
.	.	TRBV4-1	TRBJ2-2	TGCGCCAGCAGCCAGTCAGGGGCCGGGGAGCTGTTTTTT	CASSQSGAGELFF
.	.	TRBV7-9	TRBJ1-2	TGTGCCACCACCCGATCATACAGAGATGGCTACACCTTC	CATTRSYRDGYTF
.	few	TRBV4-1	TRBJ1-6	TGCGCCAGCAGCCAAGATCCCGCAAATTCACCCCTCCACTTT	CASSQDPANSPLHF
.	.	TRBV13	TRBJ2-6	TGTGCCAGTGGCATAAGGGGATCTGGGGCCAACGTCCTGACTTTC	CASGIRGSGANVLTF
.	.	TRBV6-6	TRBJ2-7	TGTGCCAGCAGTAAGGGTGGACTCCTCTACGAGCAGTACTTC	CASSKGGLLYEQYF
.	.	TRBV9	TRBJ2-2	TGTGCCAGCAGCGTAGACACGGCGTCCGGGGAGCTGTTTTTT	CASSVDTASGELFF
.	.	TRBV10-1	TRBJ2-7	TGCGCCAGCAGTGAACAGACTTCCTACGAGCAGTACTTC	CASSEQTSYEQYF
.	.	TRBV28	TRBJ2-7	TGTGCCAGCAGTCCTCGGGTAGCCAGTTCCGAGCAGTACTTC	CASSPRVASSEQYF
.	.	TRBV6-6	TRBJ1-4	TGTGCCAGCAGTCCCGAGGCGAATACGGGACTGTTCAAACTGTTTTTT	CASSPEANTGLFKLFF
.	.	TRBV7-2	TRBJ2-7	TGTGCCAGCAGCCCCCGGGGGCCCTACGAGCAGTACTTC	CASSPRGPYEQYF
.	.	TRBV5-6	TRBJ1-1	TGTGCCAGCAGGGCCGGGGCCTACACTGAAGCTTTCTTT	CASRAGAYTEAFF
.	once	TRBV5-1	TRBJ2-5	TGCGCCAGCAGCCCCGACAGACTCCAAGAGACCCAGTACTTC	CASSPDRLQETQYF
.	.	TRBV5-6	TRBJ2-7	TGTGCCAGCAGCTTGGTATCCGGTTCCCTCGAGCAGTACTTC	CASSLVSGSLEQYF
.	.	TRBV14	TRBJ1-6	TGTGCCAGCAGCCAAGATCGAAGGGGAGTGGGATATAATTCACCCCTCCACTTT	CASSQDRRGVGYNSPLHF
.	.	TRBV27	TRBJ2-5	TGTGCCAGCAGTTCCCTAGGGCAAGAGACCCAGTACTTC	CASSSLGQETQYF
.	once	TRBV4-1	TRBJ2-1	TGCGCCAGCAACATACTCCTAGGAGGCGATGAGCAGTTCTTC	CASNILLGGDEQFF
.	.	TRBV28	TRBJ1-1	TGTGCCAGCAGCCCCTTAAGAGGGACTGAAGCTTTCTTT	CASSPLRGTEAFF
TRBD1	.	TRBV5-1	TRBJ1-2	TGCGCCAGCAGCTTGGCCCAGGGGGTTAACTATGGCTACACCTTC	CASSLAQGVNYGYTF
.	.	TRBV11-2	TRBJ2-7	TGTGCCAGCAGCCTAGGGGGGGCAGGCCCCAGCTCCTACGAGCAGTACTTC	CASSLGGAGPSSYEQYF
TRBD2	.	TRBV7-8	TRBJ2-3	TGTGCCAGCAGCTTAGAGGCGGGGGTAACAGATACGCAGTATTTT	CASSLEAGVTDTQYF
.	.	TRBV30	TRBJ2-1	TGTGCCTGGAGTGCAGGGTCCTACAATGAGCAGTTCTTC	CAWSAGSYNEQFF
.	.	TRBV5-1	TRBJ2-7	TGCGCCAGCAGCTTGTTTGGGGGAACCTCCTACGAGCAGTACTTC	CASSLFGGTSYEQYF
.	.	TRBV29-1	TRBJ1-2	TGCAGCGTTGAAGACCTTGGCTACACCTTC	CSVEDLGYTF
.	.	TRBV9	TRBJ1-2	TGTGCCAGCAGCGCGTGGGGGGAGGGTGGATATGGCTACACCTTC	CASSAWGEGGYGYTF
.	.	TRBV29-1	TRBJ2-2	TGCAGCGTCAGGGGACTCAACACCGGGGAGCTGTTTTTT	CSVRGLNTGELFF
.	.	TRBV14	TRBJ2-7	TGTGCCAGCAGCCAAGATGAGGGTTCCGAGCAGTACTTC	CASSQDEGSEQYF
.	.	TRBV28	TRBJ2-5	TGTGCCAGCAGTTTGGGGGCACTCCAAGAGACCCAGTACTTC	CASSLGALQETQYF
.	.	TRBV5-4	TRBJ1-2	TGTGCCAGCAGCTTCCAGGGCCATGATGGCTACACCTTC	CASSFQGHDGYTF
.	.	TRBV6-1	TRBJ1-1	TGTGCCAGCAGTGAAGCGCGCGGATGGCAGACTGAAGCTTTCTTT	CASSEARGWQTEAFF
.	.	TRBV27	TRBJ2-3	TGTGCCAGCCGTGGGCTGGATACGCAGTATTTT	CASRGLDTQYF
TRBD1	.	TRBV6-5	TRBJ1-2	TGTGCCAGCACCGGGGGGCCGGGACAGAGCTATGGCTACACCTTC	CASTGGPGQSYGYTF
TRBD1	.	TRBV2	TRBJ2-7	TGTGCCAGCAGCCCGGGACAGGGGTCCTACGAGCAGTACTTC	CASSPGQGSYEQYF
.	.	TRBV7-9	TRBJ2-1	TGTGCCAGCAGCCCACGCGACAGCAATGAGCAGTTCTTC	CASSPRDSNEQFF
TRBD1	.	TRBV27	TRBJ2-3	TGTGCCAGCAGTTCTTTAATCAGGGGGAGCACAGATACGCAGTATTTT	CASSSLIRGSTDTQYF
.	.	TRBV2	TRBJ2-7	TGTGCCAGCAGGGGGGCGGGTCGGGAGCCTATAGGCGAGGAGTACTTC	CASRGAGREPIGEEYF
.	.	TRBV27	TRBJ2-3	TGTGCCAGCAGCCGAGGGACCTCGACAGATACGCAGTATTTT	CASSRGTSTDTQYF
TRBD2	.	TRBV5-8	TRBJ2-2	TGTGCCAGCAGCTTGGGCAGCGGGAGGCTCAACACCGGGGAGCTGTTTTTT	CASSLGSGRLNTGELFF
TRBD2	.	TRBV27	TRBJ2-7	TGTGCCAGCAGTACTTCAGCGGGAGTGGGGTACGAGCAGTACTTC	CASSTSAGVGYEQYF